The source of this T cell receptor (beta chain) is a study of cytomegalovirus exposure and HLA in healthy donors. Study background: In terms of ancestry, the Caucasian-associated cluster contained about four fifths of the approximately 400 genotyped donors.

Whole-study findings and limits: Segments of the TCR beta V type were, in most cases, productive about 87% or about 30% of the time in an earlier analysis. Later genetic work tied a missense DCLRE1C variant to beta-chain V and J trimming. Immune exposure was documented only through CMV serostatus.

The PCR had 60 Vbeta and 13 Jbeta primers. Measured with immunoSEQ multiplex PCR; TCRdb has only the in-frame clones, and not every one. The sample spans 60,000 to 80,000 clones; the ten largest clones claim about 4.9%. Comments on this clone: Its antigen is unidentified.

The V segment lost 5 bases and the J segment 5 bases; nucleotides outside the gene matches: 3. Germline CDR1 is SEHNR and CDR2 is FQNEAQ (reference sequence). The CDR3 runs to 13 residues. V usage is TRBV7-9 and J usage is TRBJ1-5; 7 nucleotides agree with TRBD1. The sequencing input was PBMCs. This sequence was found in a man aged 40-55 years in good health and CMV-seronegative. CDR3 in DNA: TGTGCCAGCAGCCGGACAGGAGATCAGCCCCAGCATTTT. Protein: CASSRTGDQPQHF.